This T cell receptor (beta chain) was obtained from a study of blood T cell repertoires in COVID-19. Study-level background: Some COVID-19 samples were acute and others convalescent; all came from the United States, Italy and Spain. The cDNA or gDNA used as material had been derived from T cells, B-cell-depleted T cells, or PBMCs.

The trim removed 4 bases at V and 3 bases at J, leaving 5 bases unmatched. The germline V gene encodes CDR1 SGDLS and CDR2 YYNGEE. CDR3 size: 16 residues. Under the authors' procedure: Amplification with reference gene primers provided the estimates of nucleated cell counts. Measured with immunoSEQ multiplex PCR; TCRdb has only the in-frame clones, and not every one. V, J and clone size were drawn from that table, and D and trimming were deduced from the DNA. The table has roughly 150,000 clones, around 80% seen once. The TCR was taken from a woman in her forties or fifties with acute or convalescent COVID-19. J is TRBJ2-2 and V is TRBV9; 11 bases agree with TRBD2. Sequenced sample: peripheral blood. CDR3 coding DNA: TGTGCCAGCAGCCCCCCTAGCGGGGGGTACACCGGGGAGCTGTTTTTT. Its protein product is CASSPPSGGYTGELFF.